Listed below are T cell receptor beta chains from one sample, sequenced in a study of blood T cell repertoires in COVID-19. Method: immunoSEQ multiplex PCR; TCRdb's copy keeps in-frame clones and lacks some. The sample lists some 170,000 clones, 84% occurring once. The sequenced sample was PBMCs or T cells enriched from blood (not recorded which). These receptor sequences come from a man between 50 and 59 years old who had recovered from COVID-19. Both conserved end residues are part of each CDR3. Fields, in order: CDR3 protein, CDR3 DNA, V gene, J gene, D gene, clone size, CDR3 length. D genes are given only for firm matches. Size values are once, few and many counts, or a class for expanded clones, and some rows have none.

CDR3: CASGKQVSLGNTIYF
DNA: TGCGCCAGCGGGAAACAGGTGTCTCTTGGAAACACCATATATTTT
V: TRBV10-2
J: TRBJ1-3
D: NA
size: once
length: 15

CDR3: CASGLIGAAGYTF
DNA: TGTGCTAGTGGTTTGATTGGGGCCGCTGGCTACACCTTC
V: TRBV12-5
J: TRBJ1-2
D: NA
size: NA
length: 13

CDR3: CASSLDLLAGGRGETQYF
DNA: TGTGCCAGCAGCTTGGACCTACTAGCGGGGGGTCGAGGGGAGACCCAGTACTTC
V: TRBV5-4
J: TRBJ2-5
D: TRBD2
size: NA
length: 18

CDR3: CASSESGGSNQPQHF
DNA: TGCGCCAGCAGTGAGTCGGGGGGTAGCAATCAGCCCCAGCATTTT
V: TRBV10-2
J: TRBJ1-5
D: NA
size: NA
length: 15

CDR3: CASSQDTGTNEKLFF
DNA: TGTGCCAGCAGCCAAGATACAGGAACTAATGAAAAACTGTTTTTT
V: TRBV3-1/TRBV3-2
J: TRBJ1-4
D: NA
size: NA
length: 15

CDR3: CASRRMDRNNSPLHF
DNA: TGTGCCAGTAGGAGGATGGACAGAAATAATTCACCCCTCCACTTT
V: TRBV19
J: TRBJ1-6
D: NA
size: NA
length: 15

CDR3: CSVSQGRMDQPQHF
DNA: TGCAGCGTCTCACAGGGGAGGATGGATCAGCCCCAGCATTTT
V: TRBV29-1
J: TRBJ1-5
D: TRBD1
size: NA
length: 14

CDR3: CASSQDVQGNYGYTF
DNA: TGTGCCAGCAGCCAAGATGTCCAGGGCAACTATGGCTACACCTTC
V: TRBV3-1/TRBV3-2
J: TRBJ1-2
D: NA
size: NA
length: 15

CDR3: CASSLDLIGGYGYTF
DNA: TGTGCCAGCAGCTTAGACCTGATCGGGGGATATGGCTACACCTTC
V: TRBV11-2
J: TRBJ1-2
D: NA
size: NA
length: 15

CDR3: CASTSGGVYNSPLHF
DNA: TGTGCCAGCACCAGCGGGGGCGTCTATAATTCACCCCTCCACTTT
V: TRBV11-2
J: TRBJ1-6
D: NA
size: NA
length: 15

CDR3: CASSPLDRAGYEQYF
DNA: TGTGCCAGCAGCCCTCTCGACAGGGCTGGATACGAGCAGTACTTC
V: TRBV25-1
J: TRBJ2-7
D: TRBD1
size: once
length: 15

CDR3: CASSLRQGYSGANVLTF
DNA: TGTGCCAGCAGCCTCCGACAGGGTTACTCTGGGGCCAACGTCCTGACTTTC
V: TRBV4-2
J: TRBJ2-6
D: TRBD1
size: NA
length: 17

CDR3: CASSLFAGRIRETQYF
DNA: TGTGCCAGCAGCTTATTTGCAGGAAGGATCCGGGAGACCCAGTACTTC
V: TRBV7-2
J: TRBJ2-5
D: NA
size: NA
length: 16

CDR3: CASSRQGHNSPLHF
DNA: TGTGCCAGCAGTCGGCAGGGCCATAATTCACCCCTCCACTTT
V: TRBV6-5
J: TRBJ1-6
D: NA
size: NA
length: 14

CDR3: CASRLLGSEKLFF
DNA: TGTGCCAGCAGACTATTAGGTTCTGAAAAACTGTTTTTT
V: TRBV12-3/TRBV12-4
J: TRBJ1-4
D: NA
size: NA
length: 13

CDR3: CASSLEGIGNTEAFF
DNA: TGTGCCAGCAGCTTAGAGGGGATTGGGAACACTGAAGCTTTCTTT
V: TRBV7-9
J: TRBJ1-1
D: NA
size: NA
length: 15

CDR3: CAWRGGNYGYTF
DNA: TGTGCCTGGAGGGGGGGGAACTATGGCTACACCTTC
V: TRBV30
J: TRBJ1-2
D: NA
size: NA
length: 12

CDR3: CASRAGTGDSYGYTF
DNA: TGCGCCAGCAGGGCTGGGACAGGGGATTCCTATGGCTACACCTTC
V: TRBV5-1
J: TRBJ1-2
D: TRBD1
size: NA
length: 15

CDR3: CASSISTEDYGYTF
DNA: TGTGCCAGTAGTATATCGACAGAAGACTATGGCTACACCTTC
V: TRBV19
J: TRBJ1-2
D: NA
size: NA
length: 14

CDR3: CASSARGDSYEQYF
DNA: TGTGCCAGCAGTGCTCGGGGGGACTCCTACGAGCAGTACTTC
V: TRBV2
J: TRBJ2-7
D: TRBD2
size: NA
length: 14

CDR3: CASSPLSGQETQYF
DNA: TGCGCCAGCAGCCCACTTAGCGGTCAAGAGACCCAGTACTTC
V: TRBV5-1
J: TRBJ2-5
D: NA
size: NA
length: 14

CDR3: CASSQSRQRVYSGNTIYF
DNA: TGTGCCAGCAGTCAATCGAGGCAGCGAGTGTACTCTGGAAACACCATATATTTT
V: TRBV3-1/TRBV3-2
J: TRBJ1-3
D: NA
size: NA
length: 18

CDR3: CASSRQVSGANVLTF
DNA: TGTGCCAGCAGTCGGCAGGTATCTGGGGCCAACGTCCTGACTTTC
V: TRBV6-5
J: TRBJ2-6
D: NA
size: NA
length: 15

CDR3: CASSPSRGATNEKLFF
DNA: TGTGCCAGCTCACCATCGCGCGGAGCAACTAATGAAAAACTGTTTTTT
V: TRBV18
J: TRBJ1-4
D: NA
size: NA
length: 16

CDR3: CASSETPTAASPQHF
DNA: TGTGCCAGCAGTGAAACCCCGACCGCAGCGTCGCCCCAGCATTTT
V: TRBV2
J: TRBJ1-5
D: NA
size: NA
length: 15

CDR3: CASSQRTGVNEKLFF
DNA: TGTGCCAGCAGCCAAAGAACAGGGGTTAATGAAAAACTGTTTTTT
V: TRBV7-2
J: TRBJ1-4
D: TRBD1
size: NA
length: 15

CDR3: CAVQGYSTDTQYF
DNA: TGTGCCGTACAGGGTTATAGCACAGATACGCAGTATTTT
V: TRBV10-3
J: TRBJ2-3
D: NA
size: NA
length: 13

CDR3: CASSIPWRGNNEQFF
DNA: TGTGCCAGTAGTATCCCCTGGCGGGGGAACAATGAGCAGTTCTTC
V: TRBV19
J: TRBJ2-1
D: TRBD2
size: NA
length: 15

CDR3: CATSDSTGGPTDTQYF
DNA: TGTGCCACCAGTGATTCTACGGGGGGGCCCACGGATACGCAGTATTTT
V: TRBV24-1
J: TRBJ2-3
D: TRBD2
size: NA
length: 16

CDR3: CASSDTGFSGANVLTF
DNA: TGCGCCAGCAGTGACACGGGTTTCTCTGGGGCCAACGTCCTGACTTTC
V: TRBV10-2
J: TRBJ2-6
D: NA
size: once
length: 16

CDR3: CASRGTGTTNTGELFF
DNA: TGTGCCAGCAGGGGAACCGGGACAACGAACACCGGGGAGCTGTTTTTT
V: TRBV27
J: TRBJ2-2
D: NA
size: NA
length: 16

CDR3: CASAGSYNSPLHF
DNA: TGTGCCAGTGCGGGCTCCTATAATTCACCCCTCCACTTT
V: TRBV6-5
J: TRBJ1-6
D: NA
size: NA
length: 13

CDR3: CASRDLGMAGSNEQFF
DNA: TGTGCCAGTAGAGATTTGGGAATGGCGGGGTCTAATGAGCAGTTCTTC
V: TRBV19
J: TRBJ2-1
D: NA
size: NA
length: 16

CDR3: CASSSGTVSGNTIYF
DNA: TGTGCCAGCAGCTCCGGGACAGTCTCTGGAAACACCATATATTTT
V: TRBV7-9
J: TRBJ1-3
D: TRBD1
size: NA
length: 15

CDR3: CASSAPLGLAGVGDTQYF
DNA: TGTGCCAGCAGCGCTCCTCTGGGACTAGCGGGGGTGGGGGATACGCAGTATTTT
V: TRBV7-8
J: TRBJ2-3
D: TRBD2
size: NA
length: 18

CDR3: CASSIRTGNEKLFF
DNA: TGTGCCAGCAGCATCCGGACAGGGAATGAAAAACTGTTTTTT
V: TRBV13
J: TRBJ1-4
D: TRBD1
size: NA
length: 14

CDR3: CASSLRSQSLYGYTF
DNA: TGTGCCAGCAGCTTGCGATCCCAATCGCTATATGGCTACACCTTC
V: TRBV5-4
J: TRBJ1-2
D: NA
size: NA
length: 15

CDR3: CSVGGFDYGYTF
DNA: TGCAGCGTGGGGGGATTTGACTATGGCTACACCTTC
V: TRBV29-1
J: TRBJ1-2
D: NA
size: NA
length: 12

CDR3: CASSSSRGSHWDTQYF
DNA: TGTGCCAGCAGCTCGTCGCGGGGATCCCATTGGGATACGCAGTATTTT
V: TRBV11-2
J: TRBJ2-3
D: NA
size: NA
length: 16

CDR3: CASGAMEGDTQYF
DNA: TGTGCTAGTGGTGCCATGGAGGGGGATACGCAGTATTTT
V: TRBV12-5
J: TRBJ2-3
D: NA
size: NA
length: 13